The 16 T cell receptor beta chains below all came from one sample that was sequenced in a study of blood T cell repertoires in COVID-19. The data were produced by immunoSEQ multiplex PCR, yet TCRdb's version contains in-frame clones alone and is incomplete. The top ten hold roughly 5.7% of the sample, which has more than 65,000 clones, around nine tenths seen once. Input material: peripheral blood. The receptors here all came from a man aged 55 to 70 with acute or convalescent COVID-19.

The V call is TRBV3-1 (or the pseudogene TRBV3-2), the J call TRBJ2-7, with D unresolved. CDR1 and CDR2 from the germline V gene are LGHDT and YNNKEL (reference sequence). The CDR3 loop spans 16 amino acids. V lost 4 bases, J lost 6 bases, and 22 bases lay in between. CDR3 in DNA: TGTGCCAGCAGCCCACAACGTTTGACGACATTTTCCGAGCAGTACTTC. It codes for CASSPQRLTTFSEQYF.

V usage is TRBV4-1 and J usage is TRBJ2-1; TRBD1 aligns across 7 bases. The V segment lost 5 bases and the J segment 9 bases; nucleotides outside the gene matches: 4. CDR3 size: 12 residues. Germline V gene data show CDR1 as MGHRA and CDR2 as YSYEKL. CDR3 DNA sequence: TGCGCCAGCAGCAGACAGGGAACTGAGCAGTTCTTC. It yields the protein CASSRQGTEQFF.

There are a few counts of this clone. The V gene is TRBV12-5, the J gene TRBJ2-3, with 9 bases fitting TRBD2. Germline CDR1 reads LGHNT; CDR2 reads FRNRAP. The V gene end was trimmed by 6 bases and the J gene end by 3 bases; junction bases not matched to a gene: 4. This CDR3 contains 14 residues. CDR3 in amino acids: CASGSSGETDTQYF. The CDR3 DNA reads TGTGCTAGTGGCTCTAGCGGGGAGACAGATACGCAGTATTTT. Full variable domain (remainder filled in from reference TRBV12-5 and TRBJ2-3): DARVTQTPRHKVTEMGQEVTMRCQPILGHNTVFWYRQTMMQGLELLAYFRNRAPLDDSGMPKDRFSAEMPDATLATLKIQPSEPRDSAVYFCASGSSGETDTQYFGPGTRLTVL.

The rearrangement uses TRBV7-8 and TRBJ2-3; 13 bases fit TRBD2. From germline, CDR1 is SGHVS and CDR2 FQNEAQ. The length of the CDR3 is 15 residues. J was trimmed by 9 bases and V by 4 bases; bases with no gene match: 7. The CDR3 DNA reads TGTGCCAGCAGCTCATCACTAGCGGGGGGGTTCACGCAGTATTTT. The encoded protein is CASSSSLAGGFTQYF.

This clone was counted a single time. This sequence joins TRBV10-3 and TRBJ1-3; no clear D. Germline V gene sequence: CDR1 ENHRY, CDR2 SYGVKD. The V gene lost 2 bases and the J gene lost 7 bases, with 9 bases spanning the gap. The CDR3 sequence is 13 residues long. CDR3 nucleotides: TGTGCCATCAGTGAGGGGCAAGAGAACACCATATATTTT. As protein: CAISEGQENTIYF.

This clone is a singleton in its sample. The V call is TRBV30, the J call TRBJ1-4; 10 bases line up with TRBD1. CDR3 size: 14 residues. CDR1 is GTSNPN and CDR2 is SVGIG in the germline V gene (reference sequence). V was pared by 2 bases and J by 8 bases, with 5 bases of the junction left unmatched. CDR3 region: CAWSWTGGWEKLFF. Written as DNA, the CDR3 is TGTGCCTGGAGTTGGACAGGGGGGTGGGAAAAACTGTTTTTT.

The V gene is TRBV30, the J gene TRBJ1-3; 9 positions agree with TRBD1. After removal of 4 bases from V and 2 bases from J, the junction contained 15 bases not matched to a gene. Looked up from germline, CDR1 is GTSNPN and CDR2 is SVGIG (reference sequence). The CDR3 has 18 residues. CDR3 sequence (DNA): TGTGCCTGGACCGGCTCCAAAACGGGACAGGGAGCTGGAAACACCATATATTTT. It codes for CAWTGSKTGQGAGNTIYF. Full variable domain (remainder filled in from reference TRBV30 and TRBJ1-3): SQTIHQWPATLVQPVGSPLSLECTVEGTSNPNLYWYRQAAGRGLQLLFYSVGIGQISSEVPQNLSASRPQDRQFILSSKKLLLSDSGFYLCAWTGSKTGQGAGNTIYFGEGSWLTVV.

This chain uses TRBV24-1 with TRBJ2-1; 7 bases fit TRBD1. The germline gives CDR1 KGHDR, CDR2 SFDVKD. With V trimmed by 4 bases and J by 2 bases, 10 bases remained unmatched. This CDR3 has 17 residues. The CDR3 protein is CATSELPRTGAYNEQFF. CDR3 nucleotides: TGTGCCACCAGTGAACTACCCCGGACAGGAGCCTACAATGAGCAGTTCTTC.

The chain has TRBV19 and TRBJ1-5; D is perhaps TRBD1 (6 bases). V was trimmed by 3 bases and J by 2 bases, leaving 11 bases between them. Germline CDR1 and CDR2: LNHDA and SQIVND (reference sequence). The CDR3 has 15 amino acids. CDR3 nucleotide sequence: TGTGCCAGTAGTATTGCCAGGACAGGCAATCAGCCCCAGCATTTT. This sequence encodes CASSIARTGNQPQHF.

This clone was recorded once. V usage is TRBV6-2 or TRBV6-3 and J usage is TRBJ2-5; TRBD2 aligns across 9 bases. V shed 4 bases, J shed 4 bases, and the junction held 7 bases outside the gene matches. Germline-derived CDR1 and CDR2 are MNHEY and SVGEGT. CDR3 length equals 15 residues. CDR3 DNA sequence: TGTGCCAGCAGTTGGTCTAGCGGGGAGGCAGAGACCCAGTACTTC. Translation: CASSWSSGEAETQYF.

The chain has TRBV7-2 and TRBJ1-2; tentative D call: TRBD1 (6 bases). CDR3 size: 17 residues. Germline V gene data show CDR1 as SGHTA and CDR2 as FQGNSA. The ends were cut back, 2 bases at V and 0 bases at J, with 16 bases in the middle. The CDR3 DNA sequence: TGTGCCAGCAGCTTAATGCAGGGGTCTATCTCTAACTATGGCTACACCTTC. Protein product: CASSLMQGSISNYGYTF.

The genes are TRBV29-1 and TRBJ2-3; D is perhaps TRBD1 (5 bases). The CDR3 extends over 12 amino acids. Germline loops: CDR1 SQVTM, CDR2 ANQGSEA. Trimming pared 5 bases from V and 2 bases from J, leaving 8 bases between. The CDR3: CSVQGNTDTQYF. In DNA, the CDR3 is TGCAGCGTTCAGGGAAACACAGATACGCAGTATTTT.

This chain links TRBV7-2 with TRBJ2-7; 8 bases agree with TRBD2. Germline loops: CDR1 SGHTA, CDR2 FQGNSA. Trimming at V came to 5 bases and at J to 7 bases, leaving 16 bases not matched to a gene. The CDR3 loop spans 16 amino acids. The CDR3 bases are TGTGCCAGCAGCGGCAAGCTAGCGGGCCGGTCGTGGGAGCAGTACTTC. The encoded protein is CASSGKLAGRSWEQYF.

The chain has TRBV21-1 and TRBJ1-1; the table's D call TRBD1 went unverified against the DNA. TRBV21-1 is a pseudogene segment. CDR3 length: 14 amino acids. This chain's CDR3 is CASSKAQVNTEAFF. The CDR3 region has the DNA TGTGCCAGCAGCAAAGCGCAGGTGAACACTGAAGCTTTCTTT.

The chain is built from TRBV4-2 and TRBJ1-4; TRBD1 aligns across 7 bases. Germline V gene data show CDR1 as LGHNA and CDR2 as YNFKEQ. Losses at the gene ends were 1 base for V and 5 bases for J; bases not matched to a gene: 22. This CDR3 spans 21 amino acids. The CDR3 loop reads CASSQGGTANSRLRDNEKLFF. DNA of the CDR3: TGTGCCAGCAGCCAAGGAGGGACAGCGAATTCCCGTCTTCGAGACAATGAAAAACTGTTTTTT.

This clone was counted only a few times. The genes are TRBV19 and TRBJ2-5; 10 bases align to TRBD2. The CDR3 runs 16 residues. Germline CDR1 is LNHDA and CDR2 is SQIVND (reference sequence). The V segment lost 3 bases and the J segment 5 bases; nucleotides outside the gene matches: 9. For the CDR3, the DNA is TGTGCCAGTAGTATTGGGGTAGCGGGGGGCCGGGAGACCCAGTACTTC. Translation gives CASSIGVAGGRETQYF.